Each of the 27 T cell receptor beta chains below was sequenced from the same sample in a study of T cell responses to AZD1222 COVID-19 vaccine. Libraries were prepared by immunoSEQ multiplex PCR; TCRdb keeps only in-frame clonotypes and omits some of them. The sample carries around 110,000 clones, 70% to 90% recorded once. The specimen was peripheral blood, collected on day 0 of AZD1222 vaccination. These receptors originate from an adult in good health.

The chain employs TRBV24-1 and TRBJ1-2; weak D call: TRBD1 (6 bases). The V end lost 6 bases, the J end lost 6 bases, and 10 bases lay between the germline ends. The CDR3 is made up of 12 amino acids. Germline lookup yields CDR1 KGHDR and CDR2 SFDVKD. The CDR3 region is CATSNREDGYTF. The CDR3 coding sequence is TGTGCCACCAGTAACAGGGAGGATGGCTACACCTTC.

This clone was found once. The chain recombines TRBV6-5 with TRBJ2-1; 13 bases match TRBD2. Germline-derived CDR1 and CDR2 are MNHEY and SVGAGI. The CDR3 contains 15 residues. V shed 7 bases, J shed 8 bases, and the junction held 8 bases outside the gene matches. This chain's CDR3 is CASKDGLAGVDEQFF. CDR3 bases: TGTGCCAGCAAAGACGGACTAGCGGGAGTAGATGAGCAGTTCTTC.

The CDR3 DNA reads as TGTGCCAGCAGCGCCGGGGGGCCTTATAGCAATCAGCCCCAGCATTTT. Protein product: CASSAGGPYSNQPQHF. The V call is TRBV9, the J call TRBJ1-5; D might be TRBD1 (6 bases). The germline V gene has CDR1 SGDLS and CDR2 YYNGEE. V lost 3 bases and J lost 0, with 13 bases in between. The CDR3 is 16 amino acids.

This clone was recorded once. The rearrangement joins TRBV24-1 to TRBJ2-5; D is uncertain. This CDR3 is built from 15 residues. CDR1 and CDR2 from the germline V gene are KGHDR and SFDVKD. V lost 4 bases, J lost 1 base, and 12 bases lay in between. The CDR3 nucleotides read TGTGCCACCAGTGAGAACAGCCGTCTCCAAGAGACCCAGTACTTC. Encoded protein: CATSENSRLQETQYF.

The gene calls are TRBV5-1 and TRBJ1-2; a possible D gene is TRBD1 (6 bases). V was trimmed by 4 bases and J by 0 bases, leaving 13 bases between them. The V gene's germline CDR1 is SGHRS and CDR2 YFSETQ. CDR3 length: 15 residues. CDR3 in amino acids: CASSTDSGPNYGYTF. The DNA for the CDR3 is TGCGCCAGCAGCACGGACAGCGGCCCTAACTATGGCTACACCTTC.

The chain combines TRBV5-6 with TRBJ1-2; 9 nucleotides agree with TRBD1. CDR3 size: 16 residues. Losses at the gene ends were 0 bases for V and 7 bases for J; bases not matched to a gene: 10. CDR1 SGHDT and CDR2 YYEEEE come from the germline V gene. Written as DNA, the CDR3 is TGTGCCAGCAGCTTGGACAGGGGGCGAATTTTCTCTGGCTACACCTTC. Protein sequence: CASSLDRGRIFSGYTF.

This clone came up once. The chain has TRBV3-1 (or the pseudogene TRBV3-2) and TRBJ1-5; possible D gene TRBD1, 5 bases. CDR1 and CDR2 from the germline V gene are LGHDT and YNNKEL (reference sequence). Between the trimmed V and J ends, which lost 4 bases and 1 base, there was a span of 11 bases. The CDR3 is 15 amino acids. The CDR3 sequence: CASSPTQGSNQPQHF. The CDR3 DNA reads TGTGCCAGCAGCCCGACTCAGGGCAGCAATCAGCCCCAGCATTTT.

This clone was counted once. The rearrangement links TRBV7-9 to TRBJ2-5; the match to TRBD2 covers 10 bases. The CDR3 has 13 amino acids. Germline CDR1 reads SEHNR; CDR2 reads FQNEAQ (reference sequence). V was clipped by 4 bases and J by 5 bases; unmatched bases: 1. The CDR3 DNA reads as TGTGCCAGCAGCTCTAGCGGGAGCGAGACCCAGTACTTC. It yields the protein CASSSSGSETQYF.

The V and J genes are TRBV6-5 and TRBJ2-7; 12 positions agree with TRBD2. Germline CDR1 MNHEY, CDR2 SVGAGI. The CDR3 spans 14 residues. Trimming cost V 6 bases and J 6 bases; bases outside gene matches: 6. CDR3 nucleotide sequence: TGTGCCAGCAGACCTCTAGCGGGGGGGACCGAGCAGTACTTC. Encoded protein: CASRPLAGGTEQYF.

The chain has TRBV5-1 and TRBJ2-7; 7 bases map to TRBD1. The CDR3 has 15 residues. Unmatched junction bases numbered 11, after V lost 3 bases and J lost 5 bases. Germline-derived CDR1 and CDR2 are SGHRS and YFSETQ. The CDR3 spells CASSSPSGGVHEQYF. In nucleotides, the CDR3 is TGCGCCAGCAGCTCTCCCTCAGGGGGTGTACACGAGCAGTACTTC.

The chain uses TRBV29-1 and TRBJ2-7, with a tentative D call TRBD1 (6 bases). Trimming removed 7 bases from V and 4 bases from J, with 14 bases in between. The germline V gene encodes CDR1 SQVTM and CDR2 ANQGSEA. The CDR3 is 12 amino acids. CDR3 loop: CSGGSGDYEQYF. The CDR3, as DNA: TGCAGCGGAGGATCAGGGGATTACGAGCAGTACTTC.

The chain carries TRBV19 and TRBJ2-1, with TRBD1 as a possible D gene (6 bases). The CDR3 covers 14 residues. Trimming pared 5 bases from V and 3 bases from J, leaving 11 bases between. Germline V CDR1 and CDR2: LNHDA, SQIVND (reference sequence). CDR3 DNA: TGTGCCAGTAGTCCCCGGGACAACTACAATGAGCAGTTCTTC. This translates into CASSPRDNYNEQFF. Combining the CDR3 with reference TRBV19 and TRBJ2-1 gives the whole variable domain DGGITQSPKYLFRKEGQNVTLSCEQNLNHDAMYWYRQDPGQGLRLIYYSQIVNDFQKGDIAEGYSVSREKKESFPLTVTSAQKNPTAFYLCASSPRDNYNEQFFGPGTRLTVL.

V usage is TRBV6-6 and J usage is TRBJ2-2; 9 bases line up with TRBD2. CDR3 size: 14 residues. Germline trimming cut 7 bases from V and 1 base from J; bases unmatched to any gene: 1. Germline CDR1 MNHNY, CDR2 SVGAGI (reference sequence). The CDR3 protein is CASKAGGNTGELFF. As DNA, the CDR3 is TGTGCCAGCAAAGCGGGAGGGAACACCGGGGAGCTGTTTTTT.

V usage is TRBV6-5 and J usage is TRBJ2-7; 8 nucleotides match TRBD1. Germline-derived CDR1 and CDR2 are MNHEY and SVGAGI. The CDR3 contains 14 residues. V lost 5 bases and J lost 1; bases outside the gene matches: 4. CDR3 bases: TGTGCCAGCAGTCCCTACAGGGGGTCCTACGAGCAGTACTTC. This gives the protein CASSPYRGSYEQYF.

This clone occurred a few times. The chain has TRBV19 and TRBJ1-2, with TRBD1 matching over 9 bases. Germline V gene data show CDR1 as LNHDA and CDR2 as SQIVND (reference sequence). V trimming: 6 bases; J trimming: 4 bases; junction bases outside the gene matches: 12. The CDR3 has 16 amino acids. This CDR3 reads CASRVLLQGAGYGYTF. The CDR3 coding sequence is TGTGCCAGTAGGGTCCTCTTACAGGGGGCCGGCTATGGCTACACCTTC.

The chain carries TRBV4-2 and TRBJ1-6; 8 nucleotides line up with TRBD1. Germline trimming cut 0 bases from V and 0 bases from J; bases unmatched to any gene: 7. Germline CDR1 is LGHNA and CDR2 is YNFKEQ. CDR3 length equals 19 residues. The chain's CDR3 is CASSQDPGTGASYNSPLHF. Written as DNA, the CDR3 is TGTGCCAGCAGCCAAGATCCCGGGACAGGAGCCTCCTATAATTCACCCCTCCACTTT.

The chain combines TRBV6-5 with TRBJ2-1; D not certain. The CDR3 has 14 amino acids. Germline CDR1 reads MNHEY; CDR2 reads SVGAGI. Trimming cost V 2 bases and J 7 bases, with 12 bases left between them. In nucleotides, the CDR3 is TGTGCCAGCAGTTACGCGAATATAAGGAATGAGCAGTTCTTC. This translates into CASSYANIRNEQFF.

V and J are TRBV3-1 (or the pseudogene TRBV3-2) and TRBJ1-3; D not certain. The V end was cut by 2 bases, the J end by 0 bases, with 11 bases between. Per the germline V gene, CDR1 is LGHDT and CDR2 is YNNKEL (reference sequence). There are 16 residues in the CDR3. The CDR3 region is CASSQLDPLSGNTIYF. CDR3 bases: TGTGCCAGCAGCCAATTGGACCCTCTCTCTGGAAACACCATATATTTT.

The chain couples TRBV7-2 to TRBJ1-6; the D is unclear. The CDR3 runs 14 residues. Germline assignment: CDR1 SGHTA and CDR2 FQGNSA. V was pared by 4 bases and J by 9 bases, with 13 bases between. The CDR3 protein is CASSSGSNGSPLHF. For the CDR3, the DNA is TGTGCCAGCAGCTCAGGTTCCAATGGTTCACCCCTCCACTTT. Supplemented by reference TRBV7-2 and TRBJ1-6, the full variable domain reads GAGVSQSPSNKVTEKGKDVELRCDPISGHTALYWYRQSLGQGLEFLIYFQGNSAPDKSGLPSDRFSAERTGGSVSTLTIQRTQQEDSAVYLCASSSGSNGSPLHFGNGTRLTVT.

This chain links TRBV5-5 with TRBJ1-1, with a tentative D call TRBD1 (5 bases). The germline CDR1 and CDR2 sequences are SGHKS and YYEKEE (reference sequence). The CDR3 loop spans 13 amino acids. Trimming removed 3 bases at V and 10 bases at J, with 16 bases between. The CDR3 spells CASSSLQELGAFF. The DNA for the CDR3 is TGTGCCAGCAGCTCCTTACAGGAACTTGGAGCTTTCTTT.

The CDR3 reads CASSPRGTGELFF. The CDR3 DNA is TGTGCCAGCAGTCCTAGAGGGACCGGGGAGCTGTTTTTT. The chain couples TRBV6-5 to TRBJ2-2; D possibly corresponds to TRBD2 (5 bases). V shed 5 bases and J shed 5 bases, with 9 bases lying between them. This CDR3 is built from 13 residues. Germline CDR1 reads MNHEY; CDR2 reads SVGAGI.

V is TRBV7-3 and J is TRBJ1-6; 10 nucleotides match TRBD1. Germline V gene lookup returns CDR1 SGHTA and CDR2 FQGTGA. The CDR3 contains 16 residues. V gave up 5 bases and J gave up 8 bases; unmatched junction bases: 9. This CDR3 is CASSSTGTGEDSPLHF. The CDR3 DNA reads as TGTGCCAGCAGCAGTACCGGGACAGGGGAGGATTCACCCCTCCACTTT.

Of note for this clone: This CDR3 is missing its conserved last phenylalanine or tryptophan, likely due to a read error. Because the CDR3's place on the DNA is in doubt, the DNA is left out and the CDR3 is given as listed by TCRdb. The chain uses TRBV9 and TRBJ1-2; the D call of TRBD1 is as the table states it, not checked on the DNA. Per germline, CDR1 SGDLS and CDR2 YYNGEE. Ends included, the CDR3 has 12 residues. CDR3 residues: CASSQGQGTPSI.

V is TRBV7-2 and J is TRBJ2-1, with D perhaps matching TRBD2 (6 bases). V was cut by 1 base and J by 1 base, with 20 bases left in between. CDR3 length: 19 residues. Looked up from germline, CDR1 is SGHTA and CDR2 is FQGNSA. This chain's CDR3 is CASSLGEGTGPLSYNEQFF. The DNA of the CDR3 is TGTGCCAGCAGCTTAGGAGAGGGGACTGGCCCCTTGTCCTACAATGAGCAGTTCTTC.

The CDR3 DNA is TGTGCCAGCAGCCAATGGACAGGGGCCAATCAGCCCCAGCATTTT. Its protein product is CASSQWTGANQPQHF. This sequence joins TRBV5-5 and TRBJ1-5, with TRBD1 matching 9 bases. Per the germline V gene, CDR1 is SGHKS and CDR2 is YYEKEE (reference sequence). V lost 4 bases and J lost 3; bases outside the gene matches: 5. This CDR3 contains 15 residues. Full variable domain (outside the CDR3, taken from reference TRBV5-5 and TRBJ1-5): DAGVTQSPTHLIKTRGQQVTLRCSPISGHKSVSWYQQVLGQGPQFIFQYYEKEERGRGNFPDRFSARQFPNYSSELNVNALLLGDSALYLCASSQWTGANQPQHFGDGTRLSIL.

The CDR3 DNA reads TGTGCCAGCAGGAGCGGGGCATTACCGAACACCGGGGAGCTGTTTTTT. This sequence encodes CASRSGALPNTGELFF. The chain combines TRBV2 with TRBJ2-2; 7 positions agree with TRBD2. Germline-derived CDR1 and CDR2 are SNHLY and FYNNEI. The CDR3 runs to 16 residues. J lost 0 bases, V lost 6 bases, and 7 bases had no gene match.

The chain combines TRBV5-1 with TRBJ1-1; the match to TRBD1 covers 10 bases. CDR1 is SGHRS, CDR2 YFSETQ, per germline. J gave up 2 bases and V 1 base, and 11 bases lay outside the gene matches. The CDR3 is 18 amino acids. CDR3 sequence (DNA): TGCGCCAGCAGCTTGTTACCGGGACAGGGGTTCGGTAACACTGAAGCTTTCTTT. This translates into CASSLLPGQGFGNTEAFF.